These 21 T cell receptor beta chains were sequenced from one sample in a study of blood T cell repertoires in COVID-19. Sequenced by immunoSEQ multiplex PCR; TCRdb stores in-frame clones only, minus some. Here the sample spans 320,000 or so clones, roughly 84% being singletons. Sequenced input: PBMCs or T cells enriched from blood (not recorded which). All receptors come from a woman aged 25 to 39 who had recovered from COVID-19.

The chain carries TRBV5-8 and TRBJ1-1; D is unclear. Trimming removed 1 base at V and 2 bases at J, with 12 bases between. In germline, CDR1 is SGHTS, CDR2 YDEGEE. This CDR3 region has 15 residues. CDR3: CASSLWSVGNTEAFF. DNA of the CDR3: TGTGCCAGCAGCTTGTGGTCTGTCGGTAACACTGAAGCTTTCTTT.

The chain combines TRBV29-1 with TRBJ2-3, with D possibly matching TRBD1 (6 bases). Trimming stripped 1 base from V and 2 bases from J, with 13 bases between. The CDR3 length is 15 residues. Germline V gene data show CDR1 as SQVTM and CDR2 as ANQGSEA. CDR3 region: CSVEVSGQLTDTQYF. In DNA form, the CDR3 reads TGCAGCGTTGAAGTATCCGGACAGCTCACAGATACGCAGTATTTT.

The chain couples TRBV7-2 to TRBJ1-4; 10 bases match TRBD1. Germline V gene lookup returns CDR1 SGHTA and CDR2 FQGNSA. The CDR3 runs 14 residues. The junction had 5 bases not matched to a gene; V was cut back by 6 bases and J by 7 bases. The CDR3 here is CASRAGTGAEKLFF. The CDR3 DNA reads as TGTGCCAGCAGGGCCGGGACAGGGGCTGAAAAACTGTTTTTT. Together with reference TRBV7-2 and TRBJ1-4, the CDR3 gives the full variable domain: GAGVSQSPSNKVTEKGKDVELRCDPISGHTALYWYRQSLGQGLEFLIYFQGNSAPDKSGLPSDRFSAERTGGSVSTLTIQRTQQEDSAVYLCASRAGTGAEKLFFGSGTQLSVL.

The gene calls are TRBV5-1 and TRBJ2-1, with 12 bases aligning to TRBD1. The CDR3 runs 15 residues. Germline V lookup: CDR1 SGHRS, CDR2 YFSETQ. The V and J ends lost 3 bases and 5 bases, in that order; junction bases with no gene match: 3. CDR3 amino acids: CASSWGQGAHNEQFF. DNA of the CDR3: TGCGCCAGCAGCTGGGGACAGGGGGCCCACAATGAGCAGTTCTTC.

Points on this clone: The same CDR3 also results from other DNA sequences found in this sample. This chain joins TRBV18 and TRBJ2-7; 11 bases are shared with TRBD1. The CDR3 is 13 amino acids. Germline V gives CDR1 KGHSH, CDR2 LQKENI. V trimming: 6 bases; J trimming: 6 bases; junction bases outside the gene matches: 4. The CDR3 coding sequence is TGTGCCAGCTCTCCCGGGACAGGGGGCGAGCAGTACTTC. This translates into CASSPGTGGEQYF. Drawing the rest from reference TRBV18 and TRBJ2-7, the complete variable domain is NAGVMQNPRHLVRRRGQEARLRCSPMKGHSHVYWYRQLPEEGLKFMVYLQKENIIDESGMPKERFSAEFPKEGPSILRIQQVVRGDSAAYFCASSPGTGGEQYFGPGTRLTVT.

This chain links TRBV6-5 with TRBJ1-5; tentative D call: TRBD1 (6 bases). Trimming took off 5 bases at V and 5 bases at J, with 10 bases between the two ends. The CDR3 contains 13 residues. Germline V lookup: CDR1 MNHEY, CDR2 SVGAGI. CDR3 nucleotides: TGTGCCAGCAGTACGGGGGGCTATCAGCCCCAGCATTTT. Amino acid sequence: CASSTGGYQPQHF.

The rearrangement joins TRBV9 to TRBJ2-2, with a possible D match to TRBD1 (8 bases). The germline V and J ends were trimmed by 4 bases and 6 bases, with 25 bases remaining between them. CDR1 is SGDLS, CDR2 YYNGEE, per germline. The CDR3 extends over 18 amino acids. DNA for the CDR3: TGTGCCAGCAGCCTCCGACCACAGGGGGGGACTGTGGCCGGGGAGCTGTTTTTT. It yields the protein CASSLRPQGGTVAGELFF.

This sequence joins TRBV27 and TRBJ1-5; a weak D match, TRBD1 (6 bases). The CDR3 consists of 18 residues. Germline V CDR1 and CDR2: MNHEY, SMNVEV (reference sequence). V was cut by 2 bases and J by 1 base, with 18 bases left in between. For the CDR3, the DNA is TGTGCCAGCAGTTTAGCCCCCCACAGGGTCGGGAGCAATCAGCCCCAGCATTTT. Encoded protein: CASSLAPHRVGSNQPQHF.

This chain joins TRBV27 and TRBJ1-6, with D unclear. V lost 1 base and J lost 6, with 10 bases in between. CDR3 size: 15 residues. CDR1 and CDR2 (germline): MNHEY, SMNVEV (reference sequence). CDR3 region: CASSLLFSGNSPLHF. The CDR3 DNA follows: TGTGCCAGCAGTTTATTATTCAGCGGTAATTCACCCCTCCACTTT.

The chain joins TRBV4-1 to TRBJ2-7; 9 bases are a match to TRBD1. Germline assignment: CDR1 MGHRA and CDR2 YSYEKL. V gave up 2 bases and J gave up 2 bases; unmatched junction bases: 4. The CDR3 covers 15 residues. The CDR3 DNA is TGCGCCAGCAGCCAACCGGGACAGGGCGCCTACGAGCAGTACTTC. Encoded protein: CASSQPGQGAYEQYF.

A single count supports this clone. The J gene is TRBJ2-7, the V gene TRBV3-1 (or the pseudogene TRBV3-2); a possible D gene is TRBD2 (5 bases). Germline V gene sequence: CDR1 LGHDT, CDR2 YNNKEL (reference sequence). There are 14 residues in the CDR3. V lost 4 bases and J 5 bases, leaving 15 bases between the germline ends. In DNA form, the CDR3 reads TGTGCCAGCAGCCGAGGTCCGGGGAATGACGAGCAGTACTTC. Protein: CASSRGPGNDEQYF.

V usage is TRBV5-1 and J usage is TRBJ1-5; D gene ambiguous. The V gene lost 7 bases and the J gene lost 0 bases, with 14 bases spanning the gap. Germline CDR1 and CDR2: SGHRS and YFSETQ. The CDR3 runs to 15 residues. This chain's CDR3 is CASPGEGYSNQPQHF. CDR3 bases: TGCGCCAGCCCCGGGGAGGGATATAGCAATCAGCCCCAGCATTTT. Full variable domain (rest looked up from reference TRBV5-1 and TRBJ1-5): KAGVTQTPRYLIKTRGQQVTLSCSPISGHRSVSWYQQTPGQGLQFLFEYFSETQRNKGNFPGRFSGRQFSNSRSEMNVSTLELGDSALYLCASPGEGYSNQPQHFGDGTRLSIL.

This chain joins TRBV11-2 and TRBJ2-1; 8 bases fit TRBD1. Germline CDR1 SGHAT, CDR2 FQNNGV. The length of the CDR3 is 15 residues. V was pared by 5 bases and J by 2 bases, with 5 bases of the junction left unmatched. The CDR3 loop is CASSPTGVAYNEQFF. CDR3 nucleotide sequence: TGTGCCAGCAGCCCGACAGGGGTCGCCTACAATGAGCAGTTCTTC.

The chain has TRBV10-2 and TRBJ2-1, with TRBD2 identical over 10 bases. The CDR3 is made up of 19 amino acids. V was clipped by 2 bases and J by 0 bases; unmatched bases: 10. Germline values: CDR1 WSHSY, CDR2 SAAADI. CDR3 bases: TGCGCCAGCAGTGAGAAGGGTACTAGCGGGGTCACCTCCTACAATGAGCAGTTCTTC. Residues: CASSEKGTSGVTSYNEQFF.

This chain connects TRBV5-6 to TRBJ1-2, with TRBD1 matching over 9 bases. The length of the CDR3 is 14 residues. Losses at the gene ends were 3 bases for V and 3 bases for J; bases not matched to a gene: 3. Germline-derived CDR1 and CDR2 are SGHDT and YYEEEE. Here the CDR3 reads CASSSRTGDYGYTF. The CDR3 region has the DNA TGTGCCAGCAGCTCTAGGACAGGGGACTATGGCTACACCTTC.

A single count supports this clone. The chain combines TRBV2 with TRBJ1-6; TRBD1 agrees at 8 bases. Germline loops: CDR1 SNHLY, CDR2 FYNNEI. The CDR3 is 14 residues long. V was clipped by 4 bases and J by 7 bases; unmatched bases: 3. CDR3 sequence reads: CASSGGQVNSPLHF. CDR3 DNA sequence: TGTGCCAGCAGTGGGGGACAGGTAAATTCACCCCTCCACTTT.

The chain joins TRBV3-1 (or the pseudogene TRBV3-2) to TRBJ2-5, with TRBD2 as a possible D gene (6 bases). This CDR3 contains 14 residues. V shed 4 bases and J shed 5 bases, with 14 bases lying between them. Germline CDR1 and CDR2: LGHDT and YNNKEL (reference sequence). The CDR3 DNA sequence: TGTGCCAGCAGCCCCCTCCTAGGAGGGGAGACCCAGTACTTC. This gives the protein CASSPLLGGETQYF.

The sample holds a few counts of this clone. The chain combines TRBV7-9 with TRBJ1-1; D may be TRBD1 (5 bases). There are 14 residues in the CDR3. In germline, CDR1 is SEHNR, CDR2 FQNEAQ (reference sequence). Trimming pared 1 base from V and 6 bases from J, leaving 12 bases between. The CDR3 coding sequence is TGTGCCAGCAGCTTAGGAGATGGGGCGTCTGAAGCTTTCTTT. It specifies CASSLGDGASEAFF.

CDR3 protein: CASSLSGGYTDTQYF. CDR3 nucleotides: TGTGCCAGCAGCCTGAGCGGGGGGTACACAGATACGCAGTATTTT. The chain couples TRBV9 to TRBJ2-3; TRBD2 agrees at 9 bases. In germline, CDR1 is SGDLS, CDR2 YYNGEE. V shed 4 bases and J 2 bases; nucleotides not matched to a gene: 5. The CDR3 runs 15 residues.

J is TRBJ1-1 and V is TRBV28, with D uncertain. This CDR3 is 13 amino acids long. Per the germline V gene, CDR1 is MDHEN and CDR2 is SYDVKM. Trimming removed 6 bases at V and 11 bases at J, with 19 bases between. CDR3 bases: TGTGCCAGCAGGGCCCCAGTTGTCGGGAAGGCTTTCTTT. This sequence encodes CASRAPVVGKAFF.

The chain links TRBV9 to TRBJ1-4, with D possibly being TRBD1 (6 bases). Judging by the DNA end, TRBJ2-2 fits better; the J call may be wrong. The CDR3 spans 12 residues. From germline, CDR1 is SGDLS and CDR2 YYNGEE. Here the CDR3 reads CASSARDRELFF. The CDR3 DNA sequence: TGTGCCAGCAGCGCCCGGGACAGGGAGCTGTTTTTT.